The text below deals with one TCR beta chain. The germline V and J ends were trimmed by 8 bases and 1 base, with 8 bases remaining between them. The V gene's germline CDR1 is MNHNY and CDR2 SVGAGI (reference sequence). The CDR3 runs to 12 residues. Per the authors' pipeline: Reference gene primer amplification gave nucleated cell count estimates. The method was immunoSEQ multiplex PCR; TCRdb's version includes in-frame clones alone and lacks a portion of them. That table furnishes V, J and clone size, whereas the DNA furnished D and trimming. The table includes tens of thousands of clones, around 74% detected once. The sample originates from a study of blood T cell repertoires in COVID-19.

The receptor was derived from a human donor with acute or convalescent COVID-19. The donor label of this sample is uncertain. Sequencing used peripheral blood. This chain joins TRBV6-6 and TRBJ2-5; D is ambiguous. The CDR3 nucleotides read TGTGCCAGCCAGACTGGCCAAGAGACCCAGTACTTC. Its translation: CASQTGQETQYF.